These 17 T cell receptor beta chains came from one sample sequenced in a study of shared clonotypes between healthy human individuals. It was CD45RO-negative cells, positively selected for CCR7, that made up naive CD8 cells, with terminally differentiated effector memory CD45RA+ cells excluded. Some clones are missing from TCRdb's copy, which holds only in-frame ones; the method was immunoSEQ multiplex PCR. The sample has hundreds of thousands of clones, approximately 95% seen once. Source material: naive CD8+ T cells sorted from blood. Receptors originate from a woman aged 25 to 39 in good health.

The rearrangement links TRBV5-4 to TRBJ2-1; TRBD2 might be the D (6 bases). This CDR3 region has 14 residues. CDR1 and CDR2 from the germline V gene are SGHNT and YYREEE (reference sequence). V gave up 4 bases and J gave up 2 bases, with 10 bases separating them. The CDR3 sequence is CASSRDSTYNEQFF. The CDR3 DNA sequence: TGTGCCAGCAGCCGGGACTCAACCTACAATGAGCAGTTCTTC.

V usage is TRBV9 and J usage is TRBJ1-1; D may be TRBD1 (6 bases). CDR3 size: 16 residues. The ends were cut back, 4 bases at V and 1 base at J, with 17 bases in the middle. Germline V lookup: CDR1 SGDLS, CDR2 YYNGEE. CDR3 sequence (DNA): TGTGCCAGCAGCTCTCCTATCCAAGGGGGGAACACTGAAGCTTTCTTT. Amino acid sequence: CASSSPIQGGNTEAFF. Full variable domain (missing parts from reference TRBV9 and TRBJ1-1): DSGVTQTPKHLITATGQRVTLRCSPRSGDLSVYWYQQSLDQGLQFLIQYYNGEERAKGNILERFSAQQFPDLHSELNLSSLELGDSALYFCASSSPIQGGNTEAFFGQGTRLTVV.

V and J are TRBV29-1 and TRBJ1-2; D possibly corresponds to TRBD1 (6 bases). The CDR3 has 13 residues. Trimming stripped 7 bases from V and 6 bases from J, with 18 bases between. Germline V CDR1 and CDR2: SQVTM, ANQGSEA. As DNA, the CDR3 is TGCAGCGCCGAGGGGGAAACTAGGAATGGCTACACCTTC. Its translation is CSAEGETRNGYTF.

This clone has more than one count but fewer than ten. This chain joins TRBV5-4 and TRBJ2-7, with 9 bases that match TRBD1. CDR3 length: 15 amino acids. Germline V gene sequence: CDR1 SGHNT, CDR2 YYREEE (reference sequence). Trimming removed 4 bases from V and 7 bases from J; junction bases left unmatched: 12. This chain's CDR3 is CASSRTGTGPLEQYF. The CDR3 DNA reads as TGTGCCAGCAGCCGAACCGGGACAGGGCCTTTGGAGCAGTACTTC. Based on the CDR3 plus reference TRBV5-4 and TRBJ2-7, the full variable domain is ETGVTQSPTHLIKTRGQQVTLRCSSQSGHNTVSWYQQALGQGPQFIFQYYREEENGRGNFPPRFSGLQFPNYSSELNVNALELDDSALYLCASSRTGTGPLEQYFGPGTRLTVT.

This clone was counted once. This chain connects TRBV19 to TRBJ1-1; TRBD1 matches at 7 bases. Germline CDR1 and CDR2: LNHDA and SQIVND (reference sequence). The CDR3 runs 14 residues. Germline trimming cut 3 bases from V and 5 bases from J; bases unmatched to any gene: 6. The CDR3 nucleotides are TGTGCCAGTAGTATCGGAAGGGGGCGGACTGAAGCTTTCTTT. Translated: CASSIGRGRTEAFF.

This chain links TRBV6-5 with TRBJ2-1, with TRBD2 identical over 7 bases. The CDR3 contains 13 residues. With 6 bases clipped from V and 9 bases from J, the junction kept 8 bases outside the gene matches. Per germline, CDR1 MNHEY and CDR2 SVGAGI. The CDR3 sequence is CASSQLGRREQFF. DNA of the CDR3: TGTGCCAGCAGCCAACTCGGGAGGCGTGAGCAGTTCTTC.

The genes are TRBV9 and TRBJ1-1; D is possibly TRBD1 (5 bases). The germline V gene has CDR1 SGDLS and CDR2 YYNGEE. CDR3 length: 15 residues. Deletions cut 0 bases from V and 4 bases from J, with 13 bases between. CDR3 in amino acids: CASSVVSQGRTEAFF. Here the CDR3 DNA reads TGTGCCAGCAGCGTAGTGAGCCAGGGCCGCACTGAAGCTTTCTTT.

This chain connects TRBV6-1 to TRBJ1-5, with no clear D. V lost 3 bases to trimming and J lost 9 bases, with 18 bases between them. Germline-derived CDR1 and CDR2 are MNHNS and SASEGT. The CDR3 runs to 15 residues. CDR3 in amino acids: CASSDGRASQAPQHF. The CDR3 DNA reads TGTGCCAGCAGTGACGGTCGAGCCTCTCAGGCGCCCCAGCATTTT.

The chain links TRBV7-2 to TRBJ1-5, with 10 bases identical to TRBD1. The CDR3 sequence is 17 residues long. CDR1 and CDR2 from the germline V gene are SGHTA and FQGNSA. V was clipped by 4 bases and J by 6 bases; unmatched bases: 12. The CDR3 nucleotides read TGTGCCAGCAGCTCCGAATGGGGACAGGGGTCCGCTCAGCCCCAGCATTTT. Translated, it gives CASSSEWGQGSAQPQHF.

The rearrangement uses TRBV27 and TRBJ2-5, with 7 bases that match TRBD2. Near its end, the DNA agrees better with TRBJ2-7, so the J call may be wrong. CDR1 and CDR2 from the germline V gene are MNHEY and SMNVEV (reference sequence). This CDR3 has 14 residues. CDR3 in DNA: TGTGCCAGCAGTTACGGACTAGGCCAATACGAGCAGTACTTC. It codes for CASSYGLGQYEQYF.

Concerning this clone itself: Other DNA sequences in this specimen translate into the identical CDR3. Here the CDR3 reads CASSLAGGYEQYF. The CDR3 DNA reads TGTGCCAGCAGTCTAGCGGGAGGCTACGAGCAGTACTTC. The chain employs TRBV28 and TRBJ2-7, with 11 bases lining up with TRBD2. The germline V gene encodes CDR1 MDHEN and CDR2 SYDVKM. V dropped 5 bases and J dropped 3; count of bases not matched to a gene: 0. This CDR3 has 13 residues.

The chain joins TRBV4-1 to TRBJ2-5; the match to TRBD2 covers 8 bases. Germline CDR1 and CDR2: MGHRA and YSYEKL. Germline trimming cut 1 base from V and 2 bases from J; bases unmatched to any gene: 12. The CDR3 loop spans 18 amino acids. CDR3 coding DNA: TGCGCCAGCAGCCAAGCCCTGGACTTTAGCGGGACACAAGAGACCCAGTACTTC. As protein: CASSQALDFSGTQETQYF.

Points on this clone: The same CDR3 is also encoded by other DNA sequences in this sample. The chain couples TRBV9 to TRBJ2-7, with a tentative D call TRBD2 (5 bases). V lost 2 bases to trimming and J lost 1 base, with 7 bases between them. The V gene's germline CDR1 is SGDLS and CDR2 YYNGEE. This CDR3 comprises 13 residues. As DNA, the CDR3 is TGTGCCAGCAGCGTGGACTTATCCTACGAGCAGTACTTC. Encoded protein: CASSVDLSYEQYF.

The chain employs TRBV27 and TRBJ1-4; perhaps TRBD1 as D (5 bases). This CDR3 is built from 15 residues. Germline lookup yields CDR1 MNHEY and CDR2 SMNVEV (reference sequence). Trimming removed 3 bases from V and 5 bases from J, with 13 bases in between. The DNA of the CDR3 is TGTGCCAGCAGTTTTTTCGGGGGGAGGAATGAAAAACTGTTTTTT. Translated, it gives CASSFFGGRNEKLFF.

J is TRBJ1-3 and V is TRBV9; D ambiguous. The CDR3 is 17 residues long. Germline values: CDR1 SGDLS, CDR2 YYNGEE. V gave up 0 bases and J gave up 0 bases, with 13 bases separating them. The CDR3 loop is CASSVEQTPSSGNTIYF. In nucleotides, the CDR3 is TGTGCCAGCAGCGTAGAGCAGACACCAAGCTCTGGAAACACCATATATTTT.

The chain carries TRBV9 and TRBJ2-7; possibly TRBD1 for D (6 bases). This CDR3 has 15 residues. Trimming removed 0 bases from V and 4 bases from J, with 14 bases in between. Looked up from germline, CDR1 is SGDLS and CDR2 is YYNGEE. CDR3 region: CASSVGQGPVYEQYF. CDR3 DNA sequence: TGTGCCAGCAGCGTAGGGCAGGGGCCGGTGTACGAGCAGTACTTC.

This clone appeared a single time. The CDR3 DNA follows: TGTGCCAGCAGCAAAATTAGGAGACAGGTGAACACTGAAGCTTTCTTT. Protein: CASSKIRRQVNTEAFF. The chain has TRBV21-1 and TRBJ1-1; no check of the table's D call, TRBD1, against the DNA was made. TRBV21-1 is listed as a pseudogene. The CDR3 has 16 residues.